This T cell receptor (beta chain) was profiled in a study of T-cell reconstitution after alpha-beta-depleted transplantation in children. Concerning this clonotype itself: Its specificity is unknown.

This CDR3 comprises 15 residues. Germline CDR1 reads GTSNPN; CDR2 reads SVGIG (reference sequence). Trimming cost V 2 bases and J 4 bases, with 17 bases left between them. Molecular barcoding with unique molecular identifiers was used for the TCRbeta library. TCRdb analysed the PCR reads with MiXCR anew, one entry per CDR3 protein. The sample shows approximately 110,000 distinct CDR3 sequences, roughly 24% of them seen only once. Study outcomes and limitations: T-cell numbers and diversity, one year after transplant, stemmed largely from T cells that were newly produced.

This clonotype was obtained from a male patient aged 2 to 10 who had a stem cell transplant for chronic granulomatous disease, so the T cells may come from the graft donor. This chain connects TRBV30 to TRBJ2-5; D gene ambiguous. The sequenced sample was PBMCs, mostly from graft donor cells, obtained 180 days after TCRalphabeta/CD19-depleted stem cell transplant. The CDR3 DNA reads TGTGCCTGGAGTACACGACAAACCCCCTCAGAGACCCAGTACTTC. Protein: CAWSTRQTPSETQYF.